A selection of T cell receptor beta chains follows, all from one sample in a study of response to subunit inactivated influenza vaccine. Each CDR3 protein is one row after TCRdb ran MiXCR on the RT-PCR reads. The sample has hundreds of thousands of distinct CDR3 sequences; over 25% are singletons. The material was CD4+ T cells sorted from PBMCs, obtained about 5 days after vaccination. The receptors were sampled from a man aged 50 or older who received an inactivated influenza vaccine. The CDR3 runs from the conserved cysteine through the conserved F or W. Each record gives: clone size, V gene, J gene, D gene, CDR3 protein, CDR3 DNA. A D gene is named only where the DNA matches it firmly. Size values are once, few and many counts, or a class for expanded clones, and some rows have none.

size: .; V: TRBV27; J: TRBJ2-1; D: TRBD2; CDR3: CASILAGGPENEQFF; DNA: TGTGCCAGCATCTTAGCGGGAGGGCCAGAAAATGAGCAGTTCTTC
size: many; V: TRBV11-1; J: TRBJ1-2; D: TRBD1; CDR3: CASSLEGAATPINYGYTF; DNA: TGTGCCAGCAGCTTGGAGGGGGCGGCTACCCCCATAAACTATGGCTACACCTTC
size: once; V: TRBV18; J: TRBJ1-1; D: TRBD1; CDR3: CASSPPRGQGTEAFF; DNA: TGTGCCAGCTCACCACCGAGGGGGCAGGGAACTGAAGCTTTCTTT
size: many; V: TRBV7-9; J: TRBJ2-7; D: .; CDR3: CASSRGSSYEQYF; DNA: TGTGCCAGCAGCCGAGGGTCGTCCTACGAGCAGTACTTC
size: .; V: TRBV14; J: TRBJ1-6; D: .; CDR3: CASSYRLDSPLHF; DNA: TGTGCCAGCAGCTACCGTTTGGATTCACCCCTCCACTTT
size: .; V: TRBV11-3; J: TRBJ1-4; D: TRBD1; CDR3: CASSKGGGFDEKLFF; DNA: TGTGCCAGCAGCAAGGGAGGGGGCTTTGATGAAAAACTGTTTTTT
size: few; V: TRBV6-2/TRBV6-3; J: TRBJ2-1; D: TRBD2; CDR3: CASSYSFGAGGPGYNEQFF; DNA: TGTGCCAGCAGTTACTCTTTCGGAGCGGGGGGGCCTGGCTACAATGAGCAGTTCTTC
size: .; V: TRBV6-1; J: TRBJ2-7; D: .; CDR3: CASTSGTASSYEQYF; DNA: TGTGCCAGCACCTCCGGGACTGCGAGCTCCTACGAGCAGTACTTC
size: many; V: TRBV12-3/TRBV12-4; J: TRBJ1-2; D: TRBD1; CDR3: CASSPTTGADGYGYTF; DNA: TGTGCCAGCAGCCCAACCACAGGGGCAGATGGCTATGGCTACACCTTC
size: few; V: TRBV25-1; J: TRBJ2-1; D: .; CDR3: CASSDFDEQFF; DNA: TGTGCCAGCAGTGATTTCGATGAGCAGTTCTTC
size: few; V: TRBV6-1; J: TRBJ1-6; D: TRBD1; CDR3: CASSQRDRNSPLHF; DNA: TGTGCCAGCAGTCAACGGGACAGGAATTCACCCCTCCACTTT
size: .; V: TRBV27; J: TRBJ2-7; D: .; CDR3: CASSLQGQGEQYF; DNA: TGTGCCAGCAGTTTACAGGGACAAGGCGAGCAGTACTTC
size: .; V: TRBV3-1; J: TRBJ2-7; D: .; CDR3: CASSQSGQYEQYF; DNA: TGTGCCAGCAGCCAGTCCGGACAGTACGAGCAGTACTTC
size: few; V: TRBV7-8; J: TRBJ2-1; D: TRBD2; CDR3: CASSFGREGPYNEQFF; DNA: TGTGCCAGCAGCTTTGGGCGGGAGGGCCCCTACAATGAGCAGTTCTTC
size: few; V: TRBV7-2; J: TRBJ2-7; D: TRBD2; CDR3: CASSPLAGVTSYEQYF; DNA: TGTGCCAGCAGCCCTTTAGCGGGAGTAACCTCCTACGAGCAGTACTTC
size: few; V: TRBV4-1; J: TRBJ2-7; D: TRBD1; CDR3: CASSRTGPPYEQYF; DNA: TGCGCCAGCAGCAGGACAGGGCCACCCTACGAGCAGTACTTC
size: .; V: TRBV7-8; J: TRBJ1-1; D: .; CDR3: CASSSYRDATEAFF; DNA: TGTGCCAGCAGCTCGTACAGGGACGCGACTGAAGCTTTCTTT
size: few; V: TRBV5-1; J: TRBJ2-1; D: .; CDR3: CASSLAGGRNNEQFF; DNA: TGCGCCAGCAGCTTGGCTGGGGGCAGAAACAATGAGCAGTTCTTC
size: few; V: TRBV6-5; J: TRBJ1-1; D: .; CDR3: CASSYDRLGTEAFF; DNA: TGTGCCAGCAGTTACGATCGGCTTGGCACTGAAGCTTTCTTT
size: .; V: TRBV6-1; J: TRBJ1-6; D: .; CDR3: CASSLSPGRMASPLHF; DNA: TGTGCCAGCTCCCTATCCCCCGGCAGGATGGCTTCACCCCTCCACTTT
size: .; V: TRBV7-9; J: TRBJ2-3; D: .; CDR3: CASSAVGTHTDTQYF; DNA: TGTGCCAGCAGCGCTGTCGGGACCCACACAGATACGCAGTATTTT
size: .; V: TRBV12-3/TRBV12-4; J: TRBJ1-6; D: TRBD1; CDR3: CASSLTGMRSPLHF; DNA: TGTGCCAGCAGCCTGACAGGGATGCGGTCACCCCTCCACTTT
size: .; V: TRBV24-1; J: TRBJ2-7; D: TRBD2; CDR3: CATAGRDPRGGGDYEQYF; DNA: TGTGCCACCGCTGGGCGAGATCCCCGAGGCGGGGGGGACTACGAGCAGTACTTC
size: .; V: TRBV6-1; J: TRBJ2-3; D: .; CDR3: CASSPGQITDTQYF; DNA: TGTGCCAGCAGTCCTGGACAGATCACAGATACGCAGTATTTT
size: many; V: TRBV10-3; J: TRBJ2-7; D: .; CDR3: CAISEDYLYDSEQYF; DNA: TGTGCCATCAGTGAGGACTATCTCTACGACTCCGAGCAGTACTTC
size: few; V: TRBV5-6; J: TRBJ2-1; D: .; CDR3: CASSLGGVQYNEQFF; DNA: TGTGCCAGCAGCTTAGGCGGGGTCCAGTACAATGAGCAGTTCTTC
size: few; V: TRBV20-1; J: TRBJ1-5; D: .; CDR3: CSATQGRQPQHF; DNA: TGCAGTGCTACCCAGGGTAGACAGCCCCAGCATTTT
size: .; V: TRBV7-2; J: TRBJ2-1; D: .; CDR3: CASSFNRLNEQFF; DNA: TGTGCCAGCAGCTTTAACAGATTGAATGAGCAGTTCTTC
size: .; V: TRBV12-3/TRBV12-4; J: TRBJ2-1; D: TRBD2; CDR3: CASSLRSGGTHNEQFF; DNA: TGTGCCAGCAGTTTACGGTCGGGGGGGACCCACAATGAGCAGTTCTTC
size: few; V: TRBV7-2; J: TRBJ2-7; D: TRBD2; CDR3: CASRSGTSDYEQYF; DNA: TGTGCCAGCAGGTCCGGGACTAGCGACTACGAGCAGTACTTC
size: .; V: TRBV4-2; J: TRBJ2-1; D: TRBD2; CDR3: CASSPAGGPRNEQFF; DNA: TGTGCCAGCAGCCCCGCGGGAGGGCCCCGCAATGAGCAGTTCTTC
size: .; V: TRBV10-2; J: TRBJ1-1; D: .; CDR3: CASMAGGGTEAFF; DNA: TGCGCCAGCATGGCGGGGGGAGGGACTGAAGCTTTCTTT
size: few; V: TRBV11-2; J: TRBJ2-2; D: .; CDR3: CASSLAQGWNPGELFF; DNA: TGTGCCAGCAGCTTAGCGCAGGGTTGGAATCCCGGGGAGCTGTTTTTT
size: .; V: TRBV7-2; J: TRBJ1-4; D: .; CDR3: CASSFRHREEKLFF; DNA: TGTGCCAGCAGCTTCCGCCACAGGGAGGAAAAACTGTTTTTT
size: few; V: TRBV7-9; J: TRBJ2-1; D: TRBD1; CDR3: CASSFTGGTYNEQFF; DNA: TGTGCCAGCAGCTTTACAGGGGGCACCTACAATGAGCAGTTCTTC
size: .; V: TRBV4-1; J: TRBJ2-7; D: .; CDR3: CASSQEDGPYEQYF; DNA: TGCGCCAGCAGCCAAGAGGACGGCCCCTACGAGCAGTACTTC
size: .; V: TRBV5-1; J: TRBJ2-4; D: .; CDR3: CASRVAGEDIQYF; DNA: TGCGCCAGCAGAGTCGCCGGGGAGGACATTCAGTACTTC
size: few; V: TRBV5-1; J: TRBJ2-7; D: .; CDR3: CASSLESTYEQYF; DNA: TGCGCCAGCAGCTTGGAATCCACCTACGAGCAGTACTTC
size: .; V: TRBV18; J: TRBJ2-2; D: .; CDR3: CASSPPGRRNTGELFF; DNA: TGTGCCAGCTCACCCCCGGGACGTCGGAACACCGGGGAGCTGTTTTTT
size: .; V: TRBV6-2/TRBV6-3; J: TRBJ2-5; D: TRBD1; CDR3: CASSPDRGYETQYF; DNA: TGTGCCAGCAGTCCCGACAGGGGGTACGAGACCCAGTACTTC
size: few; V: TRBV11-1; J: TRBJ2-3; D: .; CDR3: CASSPATRRADTQYF; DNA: TGTGCCAGCAGCCCCGCAACTAGAAGGGCAGATACGCAGTATTTT
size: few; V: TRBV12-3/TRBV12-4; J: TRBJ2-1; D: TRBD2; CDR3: CASSLLASGFGDEQFF; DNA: TGTGCCAGCAGTTTACTGGCTAGCGGGTTCGGGGATGAGCAGTTCTTC
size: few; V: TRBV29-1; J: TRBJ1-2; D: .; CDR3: CSVGTYGLAYGYTF; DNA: TGCAGCGTTGGGACATATGGATTGGCCTATGGCTACACCTTC
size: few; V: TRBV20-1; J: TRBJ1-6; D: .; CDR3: CSARDGGVHSPLHF; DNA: TGCAGTGCTAGAGATGGGGGGGTCCATTCACCCCTCCACTTT
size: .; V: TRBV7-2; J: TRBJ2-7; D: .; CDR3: CASSAERDEQYF; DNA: TGTGCCAGCAGCGCCGAGAGGGACGAGCAGTACTTC
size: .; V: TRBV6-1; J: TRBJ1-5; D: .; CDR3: CASSENTAQPQHF; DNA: TGTGCCAGCAGTGAAAATACAGCCCAGCCCCAGCATTTT
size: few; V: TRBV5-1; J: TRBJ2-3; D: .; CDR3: CASSPLWAYTDTQYF; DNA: TGCGCCAGCAGCCCCCTGTGGGCCTACACAGATACGCAGTATTTT
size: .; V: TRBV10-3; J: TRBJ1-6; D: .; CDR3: CAISGSSYNSPLHF; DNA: TGTGCCATCAGTGGCAGCTCCTATAATTCACCCCTCCACTTT
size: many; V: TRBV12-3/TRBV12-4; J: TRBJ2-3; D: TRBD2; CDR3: CASSLGSGGAGNTQYF; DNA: TGTGCCAGCAGTTTAGGTAGCGGGGGCGCCGGGAATACGCAGTATTTT
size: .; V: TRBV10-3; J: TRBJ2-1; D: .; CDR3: CAITASSYNEQFF; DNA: TGTGCCATCACGGCGAGCTCCTACAATGAGCAGTTCTTC
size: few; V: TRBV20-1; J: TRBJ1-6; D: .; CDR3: CSASGRGLHF; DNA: TGCAGTGCTAGCGGGAGGGGCCTCCACTTT
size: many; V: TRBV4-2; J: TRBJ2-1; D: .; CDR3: CASSQDYSSYNEQFF; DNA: TGTGCCAGCAGCCAAGATTATAGCAGCTACAATGAGCAGTTCTTC
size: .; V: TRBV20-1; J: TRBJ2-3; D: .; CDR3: CSASWSPASTDTQYF; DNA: TGCAGTGCTAGTTGGTCTCCCGCTAGCACAGATACGCAGTATTTT
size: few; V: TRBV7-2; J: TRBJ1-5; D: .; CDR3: CASSSSPDQPQHF; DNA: TGTGCCAGCAGCTCCTCACCCGATCAGCCCCAGCATTTT
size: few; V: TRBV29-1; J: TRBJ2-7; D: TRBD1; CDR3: CSVDTGGSYEQYF; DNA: TGCAGCGTCGATACAGGGGGTTCCTACGAGCAGTACTTC
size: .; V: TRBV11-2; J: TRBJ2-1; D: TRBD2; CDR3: CASSQTSGYTNEQFF; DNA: TGTGCCAGCAGCCAGACTAGCGGCTATACAAATGAGCAGTTCTTC
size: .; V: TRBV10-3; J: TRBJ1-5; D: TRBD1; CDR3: CAISERGQSNQPQHF; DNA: TGTGCCATCAGTGAGCGGGGACAGAGCAATCAGCCCCAGCATTTT
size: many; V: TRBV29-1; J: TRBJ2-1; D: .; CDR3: CSVGSPENYNEQFF; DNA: TGCAGCGTTGGGTCCCCAGAGAACTACAATGAGCAGTTCTTC